This TCR beta chain was obtained from a study of vaccination effects on CD4 cells after COVID-19. Measured with immunoSEQ multiplex PCR; TCRdb has only the in-frame clones, and not every one. Of 25,000 to 35,000 clones in the sample, 70% to 80% were seen once. V lost 3 bases and J lost 6, with 12 bases in between. CDR3 length: 14 residues. The V gene's germline CDR1 is MNHNS and CDR2 SASEGT. Details on this clone: Its cognate antigen is unknown.

Peptide-pool stimulation followed by sequencing identified expanded antigen-specific CD4+ clonotypes in the ViraFEST assay. Culture proceeded for approximately nine days, and CD4+ T cells were then isolated. Vaccine recipients, nucleocapsid antibody negative, had no prior SARS-CoV-2 infection. The material was CD4+ T cells from PBMCs cultured with SARS-CoV-2 spike peptides, obtained before COVID-19 vaccination. The chain uses TRBV6-1 and TRBJ2-4; D is unresolved. The sequence derives from a human donor who received a COVID-19 vaccine. In nucleotides, the CDR3 is TGTGCCAGCAGTGATTTCGGGTTCCGAAACATTCAGTACTTC. Translation gives CASSDFGFRNIQYF.